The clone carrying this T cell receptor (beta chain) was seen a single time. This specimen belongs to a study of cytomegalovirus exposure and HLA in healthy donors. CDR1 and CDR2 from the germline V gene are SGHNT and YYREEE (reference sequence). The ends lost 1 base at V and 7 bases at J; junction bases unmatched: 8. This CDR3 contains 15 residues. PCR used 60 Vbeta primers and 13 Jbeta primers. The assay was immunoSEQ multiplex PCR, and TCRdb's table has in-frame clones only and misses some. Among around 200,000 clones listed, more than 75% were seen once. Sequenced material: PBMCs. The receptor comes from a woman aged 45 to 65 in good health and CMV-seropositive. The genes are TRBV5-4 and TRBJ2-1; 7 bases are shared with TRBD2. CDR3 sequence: CASSLWSSGINEQFF. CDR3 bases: TGTGCCAGCAGCTTGTGGTCTAGCGGAATTAATGAGCAGTTCTTC.